This T cell receptor beta chain was identified during a study of blood T cell repertoires in COVID-19. As for the study in general: COVID-19 samples from acute and convalescent phases originated in the United States, Italy and Spain. The cDNA or gDNA used as material had been derived from T cells, B-cell-depleted T cells, or PBMCs.

The CDR3 is made up of 16 amino acids. Germline CDR1 is LNHDA and CDR2 is SQIVND (reference sequence). Trimming removed 4 bases from V and 3 bases from J; junction bases left unmatched: 6. In the study's own analysis: Nucleated cell number was recorded as an estimate derived from reference gene primer amplification. Profiling relied on immunoSEQ multiplex PCR, and the TCRdb table lists in-frame clones only, not all of them. V and J calls and clone size are as listed in that table; D and trimming were resolved from the DNA. The sample records tens of thousands of clones, 90% being singletons. The V gene is TRBV19, the J gene TRBJ2-5; 12 bases map to TRBD2. The source is a man aged 50 to 59 with acute or convalescent COVID-19. Sequenced sample: peripheral blood. CDR3 region: CASSRLAGGREETQYF. The CDR3 coding sequence is TGTGCCAGTAGTAGGCTAGCGGGAGGGAGGGAAGAGACCCAGTACTTC.